Detailed here is one TCR beta chain. The antigen is undetermined. The record originates from a study of CD8 T cells in ankylosing spondylitis. CDR3 length: 15 amino acids. V lost 3 bases, J lost 2 bases, and 14 bases lay in between. CDR1 and CDR2 (germline): SGHRS, YFSETQ. Findings and caveats of the study: Reports say disease-linked clones showed up significantly more in matched ankylosing spondylitis synovial fluid. Disease-linked clones were found to be CD8+ and relatively rare in peripheral blood. Before this, some motif variants had been reported in reactive arthritis synovial fluid and blood. Characteristic, it appeared, of ankylosing spondylitis blood was a TCR beta motif of roughly 8 highly homologous variants.

Quantitative 5'-RACE with molecular barcodes produced the TCR beta libraries. TCRdb reprocessed the 5' RACE reads via MiXCR and lists one record per CDR3 protein. The table includes hundreds of thousands of distinct CDR3 sequences, roughly 12% detected once. The sequenced material came from blood, either unsorted or a sorted T cell fraction (not recorded which). The genes are TRBV5-1 and TRBJ2-5; maybe TRBD1 (6 bases). This TCR was recovered from a male donor with ankylosing spondylitis. The CDR3 DNA sequence: TGCGCCAGCAGCTCGCCGCAGGGGACACAAGAGACCCAGTACTTC. Residues: CASSSPQGTQETQYF.